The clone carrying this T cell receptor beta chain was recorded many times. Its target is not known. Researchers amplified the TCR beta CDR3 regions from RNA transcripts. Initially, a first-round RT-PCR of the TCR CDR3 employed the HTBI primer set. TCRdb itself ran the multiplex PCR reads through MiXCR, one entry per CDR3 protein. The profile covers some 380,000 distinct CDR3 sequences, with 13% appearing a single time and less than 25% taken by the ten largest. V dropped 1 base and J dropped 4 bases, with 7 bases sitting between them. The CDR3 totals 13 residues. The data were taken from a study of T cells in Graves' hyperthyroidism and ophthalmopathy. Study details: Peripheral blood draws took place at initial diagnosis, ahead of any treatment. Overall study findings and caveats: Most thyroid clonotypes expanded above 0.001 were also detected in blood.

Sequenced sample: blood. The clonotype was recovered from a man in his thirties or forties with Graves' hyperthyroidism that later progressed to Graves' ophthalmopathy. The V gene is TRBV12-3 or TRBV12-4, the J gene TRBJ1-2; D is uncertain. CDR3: CASSLVASYGYTF. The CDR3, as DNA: TGTGCCAGCAGTTTAGTGGCCAGCTATGGCTACACCTTC.